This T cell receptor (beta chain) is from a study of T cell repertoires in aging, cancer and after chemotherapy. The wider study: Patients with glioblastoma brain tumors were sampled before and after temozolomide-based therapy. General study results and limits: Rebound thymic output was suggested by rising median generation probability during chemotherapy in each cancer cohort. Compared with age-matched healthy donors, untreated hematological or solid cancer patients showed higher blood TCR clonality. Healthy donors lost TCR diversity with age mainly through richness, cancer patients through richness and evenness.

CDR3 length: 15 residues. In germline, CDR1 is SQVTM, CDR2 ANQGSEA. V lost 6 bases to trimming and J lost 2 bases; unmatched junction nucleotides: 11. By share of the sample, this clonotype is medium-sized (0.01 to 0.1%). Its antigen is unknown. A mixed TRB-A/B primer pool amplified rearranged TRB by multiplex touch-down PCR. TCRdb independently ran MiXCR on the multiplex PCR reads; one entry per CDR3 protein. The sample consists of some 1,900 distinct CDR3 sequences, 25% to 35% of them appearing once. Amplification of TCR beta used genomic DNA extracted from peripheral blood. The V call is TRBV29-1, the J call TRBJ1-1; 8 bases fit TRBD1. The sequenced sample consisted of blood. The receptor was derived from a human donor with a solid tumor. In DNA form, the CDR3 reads TGCAGCGTGCCCGACAGGGGCGGGCGAAACACTGAAGCTTTCTTT. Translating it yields CSVPDRGGRNTEAFF.